The clone carrying this T cell receptor (beta chain) came up once. Its matching antigen is unknown. At one boundary the junction diverges from the germline segment, which might be a read error. Using a J-beta primer mix together with a sample-barcoded 5' primer, a second PCR was run for about 6 to 12 cycles. MiXCR, applied by TCRdb to the 5' RACE reads, yields one record per CDR3 protein. Here the sample spans some 1.4 million distinct CDR3 sequences, 40% to 50% being singletons. The data originate from a study of blood T cells in healthy people across ages. Study-level findings and limits: TCR beta diversity tracked closely with naive T cell percentage.

The CDR3 is 12 amino acids. The germline V gene encodes CDR1 SGHRS and CDR2 YFSETQ. All donors came from Russia, were Caucasian and healthy, and spanned ages about 6 to 95. The genes are TRBV5-1 and TRBJ1-1; the D gene is possibly TRBD1 (6 bases). What was sequenced was blood. This TCR was recovered from a woman between 18 and 30 years old in good health. The CDR3 sequence: CVSSWTGTEAFF. DNA for the CDR3: TGCGTCAGCAGCTGGACCGGGACAGAAGCTTTCTTT. The entire variable domain, with the rest obtained from reference TRBV5-1 and TRBJ1-1, is as follows: KAGVTQTPRYLIKTRGQQVTLSCSPISGHRSVSWYQQTPGQGLQFLFEYFSETQRNKGNFPGRFSGRQFSNSRSEMNVSTLELGDSALYLCVSSWTGTEAFFGQGTRLTVV.